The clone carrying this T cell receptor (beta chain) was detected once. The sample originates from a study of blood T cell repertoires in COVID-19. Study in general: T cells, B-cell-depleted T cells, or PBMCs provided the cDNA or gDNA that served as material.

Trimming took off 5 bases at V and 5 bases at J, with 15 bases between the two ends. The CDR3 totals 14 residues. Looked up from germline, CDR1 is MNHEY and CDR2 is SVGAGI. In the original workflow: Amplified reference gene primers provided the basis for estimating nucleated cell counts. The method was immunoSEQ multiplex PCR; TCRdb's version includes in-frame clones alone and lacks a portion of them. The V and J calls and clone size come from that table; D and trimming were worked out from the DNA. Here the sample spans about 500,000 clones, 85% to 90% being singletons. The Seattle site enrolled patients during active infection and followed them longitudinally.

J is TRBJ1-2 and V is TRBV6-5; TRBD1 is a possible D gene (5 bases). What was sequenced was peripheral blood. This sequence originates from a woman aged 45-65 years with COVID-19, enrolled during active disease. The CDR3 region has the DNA TGTGCCAGCAGTACAAACAGGAAACCTTATGGCTACACCTTC. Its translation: CASSTNRKPYGYTF.